The source of this T cell receptor (beta chain) is a study of beta chain features in type 1 diabetes. At the level of the study: The study found patients and healthy donors alike in age, gender and cell yields. Findings of the study overall: Any HLA effect on TCRB rearrangement was left unresolved by small sub-analyses.

Every bit of the isolated RNA underwent reverse transcription, so sequencing read expressed TCRB transcripts. The assay was immunoSEQ multiplex PCR, and TCRdb's table has in-frame clones only and misses some. The data contain over 700,000 clones, roughly a sixth of them singletons. The length of the CDR3 is 13 residues. The germline V gene encodes CDR1 SGHVS and CDR2 FQNEAQ. V dropped 5 bases and J dropped 2 bases, with 8 bases sitting between them. There are a few counts of this clone. The antigen is unknown. The chain joins TRBV7-8 to TRBJ2-3; D possibly uses TRBD1 or TRBD2 (5 bases each). Sequences were obtained from naive CD4+ T cells from blood. The sequence came from a woman younger than 30 in good health. In DNA form, the CDR3 reads TGTGCCAGCAGCGGGACGATCACAGATACGCAGTATTTT. This codes for CASSGTITDTQYF.